Below, 20 T cell receptor beta chains from the same sample are listed, as sequenced in a study of blood T cell repertoires in COVID-19. Measured with immunoSEQ multiplex PCR; TCRdb has only the in-frame clones, and not every one. The sample holds 300,000 to 350,000 clones; roughly 89% are singletons and the top ten take just over 9.5%. Sequencing was carried out using peripheral blood. The receptor set was obtained from a man aged 30-40 years with COVID-19, enrolled during active disease.

The CDR3 nucleotides are TGTGCCAGCTCACCCCAGGGAAATAGCAATCAGCCCCAGCATTTT. This encodes CASSPQGNSNQPQHF. The chain is built from TRBV18 and TRBJ1-5; D may be TRBD1 (5 bases). CDR1 and CDR2 (germline): KGHSH, LQKENI. CDR3 length equals 15 residues. V gave up 3 bases and J gave up 0 bases, with 9 bases separating them.

The chain is built from TRBV6-5 and TRBJ1-3, with unresolved D. CDR1 MNHEY and CDR2 SVGAGI come from the germline V gene. The CDR3 totals 12 residues. V gave up 5 bases and J gave up 3 bases, with 5 bases separating them. The CDR3 loop reads CASSPNGNTIYF. The DNA for the CDR3 is TGTGCCAGCAGTCCCAATGGAAACACCATATATTTT.

The chain couples TRBV5-1 to TRBJ2-3; TRBD1 agrees at 7 bases. V dropped 0 bases and J dropped 5; count of bases not matched to a gene: 6. The germline gives CDR1 SGHRS, CDR2 YFSETQ. CDR3 length: 15 amino acids. The CDR3 protein is CASSLGQGYGDTQYF. In DNA, the CDR3 is TGCGCCAGCAGCTTGGGACAGGGCTATGGAGATACGCAGTATTTT.

CDR3 sequence reads: CATRTGTTGFYNEQFF. Written as DNA, the CDR3 is TGTGCCACCCGGACCGGGACTACGGGGTTTTACAATGAGCAGTTCTTC. The rearrangement uses TRBV24-1 and TRBJ2-1, with TRBD2 matching 7 bases. Germline V gene lookup returns CDR1 KGHDR and CDR2 SFDVKD. The CDR3 spans 16 residues. Trimming at V came to 9 bases and at J to 4 bases, leaving 14 bases not matched to a gene.

CDR3 sequence reads: CASRLLSGGAGEQFF. In nucleotides, the CDR3 is TGTGCCAGTCGTCTACTTAGCGGGGGGGCTGGTGAGCAGTTCTTC. The chain combines TRBV19 with TRBJ2-1, with 11 bases aligning to TRBD2. The CDR3 has 15 amino acids. V lost 8 bases to trimming and J lost 9 bases; unmatched junction nucleotides: 12. Germline V lookup: CDR1 LNHDA, CDR2 SQIVND (reference sequence).

As DNA, the CDR3 is TGTGCCAGCAGCTTTGGGGCCCCGAAGGGTGAAGCTTTCTTT. Translated, it gives CASSFGAPKGEAFF. The chain joins TRBV7-3 to TRBJ1-1, with D maybe TRBD1 (5 bases). Trimming pared 3 bases from V and 7 bases from J, leaving 15 bases between. CDR3 length equals 14 residues. Per germline, CDR1 SGHTA and CDR2 FQGTGA.

This chain connects TRBV21-1 to TRBJ2-2; the D call of TRBD2 is as the table states it, not checked on the DNA. TRBV21-1 is tagged as a pseudogene. The CDR3 runs 13 residues. DNA for the CDR3: TGTGCCAGCAGCAAAGTTAGCACCGGGGAGCTGTTTTTT. It encodes CASSKVSTGELFF.

The J gene is TRBJ1-3, the V gene TRBV5-1; no definite D call. This CDR3 contains 15 residues. CDR1 and CDR2 from the germline V gene are SGHRS and YFSETQ. Trimming cost V 3 bases and J 0 bases, with 10 bases left between them. The CDR3 nucleotides read TGCGCCAGCAGCTCAGGCGTCAGCTCTGGAAACACCATATATTTT. It codes for CASSSGVSSGNTIYF.

The V and J genes are TRBV10-1 and TRBJ1-1; TRBD1 matches 10 bases. V shed 3 bases and J 1 base; nucleotides not matched to a gene: 5. The germline V gene has CDR1 WNHNN and CDR2 SYGVQD (reference sequence). There are 16 residues in the CDR3. The CDR3 region has the DNA TGCGCCAGCAGTGACCCGACAGGGGGCAGGAACACTGAAGCTTTCTTT. Amino acid sequence: CASSDPTGGRNTEAFF.

J is TRBJ2-7 and V is TRBV13, with TRBD2 matching 10 bases. Germline CDR1 and CDR2: PRHDT and FYEKMQ (reference sequence). This CDR3 is 15 amino acids long. Trimming removed 5 bases from V and 9 bases from J; junction bases left unmatched: 13. The DNA for the CDR3 is TGTGCCAGCAGCACTCGGACTAGCGGTGGCATAAGGCAGTACTTC. Encoded protein: CASSTRTSGGIRQYF.

This rearrangement joins TRBV9 to TRBJ1-3; 7 positions agree with TRBD1. CDR1 is SGDLS, CDR2 YYNGEE, per germline. V lost 3 bases and J lost 0; bases outside the gene matches: 9. The length of the CDR3 is 17 residues. The CDR3 DNA reads as TGTGCCAGCAGCGCATTCGACAGGGCCCTCTCTGGAAACACCATATATTTT. Translation: CASSAFDRALSGNTIYF.

J is TRBJ1-2 and V is TRBV6-5; D not resolved. Trimming removed 0 bases from V and 2 bases from J, with 10 bases in between. The V gene's germline CDR1 is MNHEY and CDR2 SVGAGI. The CDR3 consists of 15 residues. CDR3 in amino acids: CASSYSAAVNYGYTF. CDR3 DNA sequence: TGTGCCAGCAGTTACTCGGCCGCAGTCAACTATGGCTACACCTTC.

This chain joins TRBV24-1 and TRBJ2-3; D might be TRBD1 (6 bases). Germline V gives CDR1 KGHDR, CDR2 SFDVKD. The CDR3 is 16 amino acids. Trimming took 4 bases from V and 0 from J, leaving 13 bases between them. The DNA for the CDR3 is TGTGCCACCAGTGACCTACAGGGAACTAGCACAGATACGCAGTATTTT. Protein product: CATSDLQGTSTDTQYF.

This chain uses TRBV3-1 (or the pseudogene TRBV3-2) with TRBJ1-4, with unresolved D. The CDR3 consists of 15 residues. Trimming removed 1 base at V and 7 bases at J, with 13 bases between. Germline V lookup: CDR1 LGHDT, CDR2 YNNKEL (reference sequence). This chain's CDR3 is CASSQGLVRGEKLFF. As DNA, the CDR3 is TGTGCCAGCAGCCAAGGCCTCGTGAGAGGTGAAAAACTGTTTTTT.

The CDR3 bases are TGTGCCAGCAGTGGCCTGGGTGGAGCGTCCATTTCACCCCTCCACTTT. It is translated as CASSGLGGASISPLHF. The rearrangement joins TRBV25-1 to TRBJ1-6; D is uncertain. V was shortened by 4 bases and J by 9 bases, with 19 bases between the two germline ends. Germline CDR1 MGHDK, CDR2 SYGVNS. The CDR3 runs to 16 residues.

The chain couples TRBV6-6 to TRBJ2-7; 7 nucleotides agree with TRBD2. CDR1 is MNHNY and CDR2 is SVGAGI in the germline V gene (reference sequence). Losses at the gene ends were 7 bases for V and 3 bases for J; bases not matched to a gene: 12. There are 15 residues in the CDR3. CDR3 DNA sequence: TGTGCCAGCATTGGGACCGAGAGCGGGAACTACGAGCAGTACTTC. This sequence encodes CASIGTESGNYEQYF.

The genes are TRBV11-2 and TRBJ1-2, with a weak D call TRBD1 (5 bases). Germline V gene data show CDR1 as SGHAT and CDR2 as FQNNGV. The CDR3 covers 17 residues. Trimming shortened V by 1 base and J by 2 bases, and 17 bases separated the two germline ends. CDR3 DNA: TGTGCCAGCAGCTTAGGAGCGGGGCGGATTCTAAACTATGGCTACACCTTC. Amino acid sequence: CASSLGAGRILNYGYTF.

The CDR3 reads CAISGSTGSYNEQFF. CDR3 DNA sequence: TGTGCCATCAGCGGGAGCACGGGGTCCTACAATGAGCAGTTCTTC. This sequence joins TRBV10-3 and TRBJ2-1, with a tentative D call TRBD2 (6 bases). Germline V gene sequence: CDR1 ENHRY, CDR2 SYGVKD. Trimming took off 6 bases at V and 1 base at J, with 13 bases between the two ends. The CDR3 totals 15 residues.

The chain links TRBV24-1 to TRBJ2-1; 7 positions agree with TRBD2. Unmatched junction bases numbered 5, after V lost 7 bases and J lost 9 bases. The germline gives CDR1 KGHDR, CDR2 SFDVKD. CDR3 size: 12 residues. This chain's CDR3 is CATSLGGGEQFF. Written as DNA, the CDR3 is TGTGCCACCAGCCTTGGCGGGGGTGAGCAGTTCTTC.

This chain connects TRBV9 to TRBJ2-1; TRBD2 agrees at 9 bases. The J segment lost 3 bases and the V segment lost 3 bases, leaving 13 bases of the junction unmatched. Germline V gene lookup returns CDR1 SGDLS and CDR2 YYNGEE. The CDR3 spans 18 residues. The CDR3 nucleotides are TGTGCCAGCAGCGACCATGTAACTACTAGCGGGTTCTACAATGAGCAGTTCTTC. This encodes CASSDHVTTSGFYNEQFF.